There are a few counts of the clone carrying this TCR beta chain. Its antigen is unknown. TCRbeta library construction was performed incorporating unique molecular identifiers. One entry per CDR3 protein, called by TCRdb with MiXCR from the PCR reads. Of about 500,000 distinct CDR3 sequences in the sample, approximately 10% were seen once. This sample is drawn from a study of T-cell reconstitution after alpha-beta-depleted transplantation in children. The study, taken as a whole, reports: Alpha-beta T cells about two months after transplant reportedly derived from several hundred expanded graft clones. Day-60 TCRbeta diversity that was high in some patients was derived from surviving recipient T cells and thymic progenitors. After one year, T-cell counts and TCRbeta diversity mostly came from new T cells.

This sequence was found in a female patient between 2 and 15 years old who had a stem cell transplant for aplastic anemia, so the T cells may come from the graft donor. The specimen comprised PBMCs, mostly from graft donor cells, sampled 180 days after TCRalphabeta/CD19-depleted stem cell transplant.

Here the CDR3 reads CASSQEVGRSTDTQYF. The CDR3 coding sequence is TGCGCCAGCAGCCAAGAAGTTGGCAGGAGCACAGATACGCAGTATTTT. The genes are TRBV4-1 and TRBJ2-3; D uncertain. The CDR3 spans 16 residues. Deletions cut 0 bases from V and 0 bases from J, with 10 bases between. CDR1 MGHRA and CDR2 YSYEKL come from the germline V gene.